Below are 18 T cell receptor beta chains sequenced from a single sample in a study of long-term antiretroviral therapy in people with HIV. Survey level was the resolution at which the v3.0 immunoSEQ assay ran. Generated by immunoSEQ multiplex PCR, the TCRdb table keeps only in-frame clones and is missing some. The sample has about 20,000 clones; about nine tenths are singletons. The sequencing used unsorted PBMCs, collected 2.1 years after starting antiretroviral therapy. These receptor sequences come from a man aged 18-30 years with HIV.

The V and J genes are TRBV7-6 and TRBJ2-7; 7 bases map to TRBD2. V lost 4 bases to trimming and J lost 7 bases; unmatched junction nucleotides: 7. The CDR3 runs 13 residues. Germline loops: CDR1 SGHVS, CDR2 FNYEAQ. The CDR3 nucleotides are TGTGCCAGCAGCTCCGGACTAGAGTGGGAGCAGTACTTC. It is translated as CASSSGLEWEQYF.

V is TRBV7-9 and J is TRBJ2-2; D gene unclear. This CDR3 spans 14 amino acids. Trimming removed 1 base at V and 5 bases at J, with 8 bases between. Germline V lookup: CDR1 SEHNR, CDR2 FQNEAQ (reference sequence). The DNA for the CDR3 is TGTGCCAGCAGCTTAGATAGGTGGACCGGGGAGCTGTTTTTT. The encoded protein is CASSLDRWTGELFF.

CDR3 nucleotide sequence: TGTGCCTGGAGTTGGAGTCGCACTGAAGCTTTCTTT. This sequence encodes CAWSWSRTEAFF. The V call is TRBV30, the J call TRBJ1-1; no clear D gene. This CDR3 is 12 amino acids long. The germline CDR1 and CDR2 sequences are GTSNPN and SVGIG (reference sequence). Trimming shortened V by 2 bases and J by 4 bases, and 8 bases separated the two germline ends.

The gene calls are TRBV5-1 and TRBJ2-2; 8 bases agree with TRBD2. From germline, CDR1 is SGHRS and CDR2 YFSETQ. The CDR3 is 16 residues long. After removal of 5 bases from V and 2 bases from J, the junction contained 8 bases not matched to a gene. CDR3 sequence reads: CASSQRGLGNTGELFF. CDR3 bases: TGCGCCAGCAGTCAGAGGGGACTAGGCAACACCGGGGAGCTGTTTTTT.

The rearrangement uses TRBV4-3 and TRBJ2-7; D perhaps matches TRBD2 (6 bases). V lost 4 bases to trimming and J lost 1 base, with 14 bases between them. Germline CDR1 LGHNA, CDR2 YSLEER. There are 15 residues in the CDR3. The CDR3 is CASSPTEEGSYEQYF. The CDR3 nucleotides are TGCGCCAGCAGCCCGACCGAGGAGGGGTCCTACGAGCAGTACTTC.

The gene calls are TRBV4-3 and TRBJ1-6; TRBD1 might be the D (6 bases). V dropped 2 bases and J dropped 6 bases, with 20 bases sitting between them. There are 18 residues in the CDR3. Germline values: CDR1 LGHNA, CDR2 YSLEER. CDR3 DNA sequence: TGCGCCAGCAGCCAAACCAAGATGGCGGGGGGCGGTAATTCACCCCTCCACTTT. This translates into CASSQTKMAGGGNSPLHF.

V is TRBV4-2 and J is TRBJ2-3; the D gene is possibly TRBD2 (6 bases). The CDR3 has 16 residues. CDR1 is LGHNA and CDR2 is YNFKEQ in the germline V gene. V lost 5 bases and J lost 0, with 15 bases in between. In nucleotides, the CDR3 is TGTGCCAGCAGCACAATTAGCGGAACTAGCACAGATACGCAGTATTTT. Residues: CASSTISGTSTDTQYF.

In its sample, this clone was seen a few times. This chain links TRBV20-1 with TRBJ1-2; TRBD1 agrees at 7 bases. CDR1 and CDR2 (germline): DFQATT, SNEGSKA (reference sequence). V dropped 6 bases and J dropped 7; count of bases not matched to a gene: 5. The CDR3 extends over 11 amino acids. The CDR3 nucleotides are TGCAGTGCGACAGGGCTAAGTGGCTACACCTTC. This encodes CSATGLSGYTF.

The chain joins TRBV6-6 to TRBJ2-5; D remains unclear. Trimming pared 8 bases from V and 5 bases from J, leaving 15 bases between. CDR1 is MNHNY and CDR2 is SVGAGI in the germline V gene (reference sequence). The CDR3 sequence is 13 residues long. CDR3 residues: CASRGWVEETQYF. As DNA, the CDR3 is TGTGCCAGCCGAGGTTGGGTGGAGGAGACCCAGTACTTC.

CDR3 sequence (DNA): TGTGCCAGCAGCACAGCACAGGGGGCTCGGTACGAGCAGTACTTC. Translating it yields CASSTAQGARYEQYF. The chain carries TRBV7-8 and TRBJ2-7; 9 bases align to TRBD1. The length of the CDR3 is 15 residues. Per germline, CDR1 SGHVS and CDR2 FQNEAQ. Germline trimming cut 5 bases from V and 4 bases from J; bases unmatched to any gene: 9.

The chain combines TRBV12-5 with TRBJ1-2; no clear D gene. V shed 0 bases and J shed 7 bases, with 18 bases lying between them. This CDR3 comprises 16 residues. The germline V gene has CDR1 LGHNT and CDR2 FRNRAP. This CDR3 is CASGLVSGAEGGGYTF. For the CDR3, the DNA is TGTGCTAGTGGTTTGGTATCGGGCGCCGAGGGAGGTGGCTACACCTTC.

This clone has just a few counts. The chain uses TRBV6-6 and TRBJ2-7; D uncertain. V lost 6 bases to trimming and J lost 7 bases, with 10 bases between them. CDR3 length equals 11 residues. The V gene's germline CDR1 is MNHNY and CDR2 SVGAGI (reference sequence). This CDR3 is CASSHTGEQYF. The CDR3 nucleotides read TGTGCCAGCAGCCACACTGGGGAGCAGTACTTC.

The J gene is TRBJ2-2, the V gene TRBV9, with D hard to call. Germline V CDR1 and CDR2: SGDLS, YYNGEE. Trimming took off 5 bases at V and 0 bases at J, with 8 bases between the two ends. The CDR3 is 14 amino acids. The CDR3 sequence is CASSSRANTGELFF. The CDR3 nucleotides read TGTGCCAGCAGTAGTCGGGCGAACACCGGGGAGCTGTTTTTT.

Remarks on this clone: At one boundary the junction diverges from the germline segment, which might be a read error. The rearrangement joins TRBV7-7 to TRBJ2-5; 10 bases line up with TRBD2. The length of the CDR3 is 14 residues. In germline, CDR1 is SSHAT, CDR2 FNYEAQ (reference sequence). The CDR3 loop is CASSSGLAKETQYF. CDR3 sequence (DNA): TGTGCTAGCAGCTCGGGACTAGCGAAAGAGACCCAGTACTTC. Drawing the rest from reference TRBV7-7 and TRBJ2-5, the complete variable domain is GAGVSQSPRYKVTKRGQDVTLRCDPISSHATLYWYQQALGQGPEFLTYFNYEAQPDKSGLPSDRFSAERPEGSISTLTIQRTEQRDSAMYRCASSSGLAKETQYFGPGTRLLVL.

The CDR3 bases are TGTGCCAGCTCACCGGTAGGGACAGGGGGCTATAATCAGCCCCAGCATTTT. The encoded protein is CASSPVGTGGYNQPQHF. V usage is TRBV18 and J usage is TRBJ1-5, with TRBD1 identical over 12 bases. V was clipped by 3 bases and J by 4 bases; unmatched bases: 7. The CDR3 covers 17 residues. Germline CDR1 and CDR2: KGHSH and LQKENI.

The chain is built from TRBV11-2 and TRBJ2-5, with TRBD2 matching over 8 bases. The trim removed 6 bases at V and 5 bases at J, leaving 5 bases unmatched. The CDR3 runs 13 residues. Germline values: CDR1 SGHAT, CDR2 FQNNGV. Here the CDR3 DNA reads TGTGCCAGCAGGCGGGGGGTTAGGGAGACCCAGTACTTC. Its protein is CASRRGVRETQYF. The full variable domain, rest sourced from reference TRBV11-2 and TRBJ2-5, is EAGVAQSPRYKIIEKRQSVAFWCNPISGHATLYWYQQILGQGPKLLIQFQNNGVVDDSQLPKDRFSAERLKGVDSTLKIQPAKLEDSAVYLCASRRGVRETQYFGPGTRLLVL.

CDR3 amino acids: CASSQVQEDRDFYNEQFF. CDR3 sequence (DNA): TGTGCCAGCAGCCAAGTTCAGGAGGACCGGGACTTCTACAATGAGCAGTTCTTC. The J gene is TRBJ2-1, the V gene TRBV14, with D possibly matching TRBD2 (6 bases). The CDR3 is 18 residues long. Trimming took 1 base from V and 3 from J, leaving 19 bases between them. In germline, CDR1 is SGHDN, CDR2 FVKESK.

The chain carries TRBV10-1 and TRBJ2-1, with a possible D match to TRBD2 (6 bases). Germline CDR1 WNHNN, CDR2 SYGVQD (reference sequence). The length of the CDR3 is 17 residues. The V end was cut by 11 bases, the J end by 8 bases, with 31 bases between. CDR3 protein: CALASSGRGRIVDEQFF. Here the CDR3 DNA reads TGCGCCCTTGCCTCCTCAGGTCGGGGGAGGATCGTGGATGAGCAGTTCTTC.